Following are 8 T cell receptor beta chains from one sample sequenced in a study of cytomegalovirus exposure and HLA in healthy donors. PCR used 60 Vbeta primers and 13 Jbeta primers. The data were produced by immunoSEQ multiplex PCR, yet TCRdb's version contains in-frame clones alone and is incomplete. The data show some 130,000 clones, with around 70% seen just once and over 1.5% held by the top ten. Source material: PBMCs. The receptors here all came from a man in his thirties or forties in good health and CMV-seropositive.

The gene calls are TRBV6-5 and TRBJ1-3; TRBD1 aligns across 7 bases. V gave up 6 bases and J gave up 8 bases; unmatched junction bases: 7. CDR1 MNHEY and CDR2 SVGAGI come from the germline V gene. This CDR3 is 13 amino acids long. The CDR3 reads CASSQRQGYTIYF. The DNA for the CDR3 is TGTGCCAGCAGCCAGAGACAGGGATACACCATATATTTT.

This clone was counted a single time. The chain combines TRBV27 with TRBJ1-5, with D tentatively TRBD1 (5 bases). V was cut by 5 bases and J by 0 bases, with 14 bases left in between. This CDR3 spans 16 amino acids. Germline CDR1 and CDR2: MNHEY and SMNVEV (reference sequence). The DNA for the CDR3 is TGTGCCAGCAGTGCTCAGGGTTGGTATAGCAATCAGCCCCAGCATTTT. It encodes CASSAQGWYSNQPQHF.

The rearrangement links TRBV28 to TRBJ2-7; the D gene is possibly TRBD2 (5 bases). V lost 6 bases, J lost 1 base, and 16 bases lay in between. The CDR3 length is 15 residues. Germline CDR1 reads MDHEN; CDR2 reads SYDVKM. In DNA form, the CDR3 reads TGTGCCAGCAGGCCTGGTGCGGGCGAGTCCTACGAGCAGTACTTC. Amino acid sequence: CASRPGAGESYEQYF.

This chain links TRBV28 with TRBJ2-4; D ambiguous. Trimming took off 3 bases at V and 3 bases at J, with 12 bases between the two ends. In germline, CDR1 is MDHEN, CDR2 SYDVKM. This CDR3 is 15 amino acids long. In nucleotides, the CDR3 is TGTGCCAGCAGTTTCCTGATGTCAGGCAAAAACATTCAGTACTTC. Amino acids: CASSFLMSGKNIQYF.

V is TRBV7-2 and J is TRBJ2-5; D might be TRBD1 (6 bases). Trimming removed 5 bases at V and 4 bases at J, with 14 bases between. CDR1 SGHTA and CDR2 FQGNSA come from the germline V gene. CDR3 length: 14 amino acids. The CDR3 spells CASSQQGLPETQYF. The CDR3 DNA reads TGTGCCAGCAGCCAACAGGGCCTCCCAGAGACCCAGTACTTC.

The chain couples TRBV9 to TRBJ1-4; D uncertain. The CDR3 is made up of 13 amino acids. The germline V gene encodes CDR1 SGDLS and CDR2 YYNGEE. Between the trimmed V and J ends, which lost 3 bases and 7 bases, there was a span of 10 bases. The DNA for the CDR3 is TGTGCCAGCAGCGGGCGTTCGGGTGAAAAACTGTTTTTT. It specifies CASSGRSGEKLFF.

This clone was picked up a small number of times. This chain uses TRBV7-9 with TRBJ1-2, with D unresolved. CDR3 length equals 14 residues. Trimming took 2 bases from V and 1 from J, leaving 8 bases between them. Germline V gene lookup returns CDR1 SEHNR and CDR2 FQNEAQ (reference sequence). The CDR3 DNA reads as TGTGCCAGCAGCTTATTACAGCTTAACTATGGCTACACCTTC. Protein product: CASSLLQLNYGYTF.

This rearrangement joins TRBV5-1 to TRBJ2-5, with a tentative D call TRBD1 (6 bases). V gave up 5 bases and J gave up 5 bases, with 13 bases separating them. CDR3 length: 13 amino acids. Germline CDR1 reads SGHRS; CDR2 reads YFSETQ. As DNA, the CDR3 is TGCGCCAGCAGTGCAGGGGCGGAGGAGACCCAGTACTTC. Translated, it gives CASSAGAEETQYF.